The sequence of this T cell receptor beta chain was determined in a study of T-cell reconstitution after alpha-beta-depleted transplantation in children. V lost 7 bases, J lost 7 bases, and 5 bases stayed unmatched. Germline V lookup: CDR1 SGHVS, CDR2 FNYEAQ. The CDR3 extends over 13 amino acids. The authors prepared the TCRbeta library with unique molecular identifiers. TCRdb reprocessed the PCR reads with MiXCR, giving one entry per CDR3 protein. The sample holds approximately 390,000 distinct CDR3 sequences, 11% seen once. This sample comprised PBMCs from the stem cell graft donor, obtained from the stem cell graft. This sequence joins TRBV7-6 and TRBJ2-1; the match to TRBD1 covers 9 bases. This TCR was recovered from a human donor who donated a stem cell graft to a child with acute myeloid leukemia. CDR3 sequence (DNA): TGTGCCAGCAACGGACAGGGGCGGAATGAGCAGTTCTTC. Translating it yields CASNGQGRNEQFF.